Following are 24 T cell receptor beta chains from one sample sequenced in a study of CD8 T cells in ankylosing spondylitis. TCRdb reprocessed the 5' RACE reads via MiXCR and lists one record per CDR3 protein. The sample has 200,000 to 300,000 distinct CDR3 sequences, roughly 10% seen once. Sequences were obtained from blood, either unsorted or a sorted T cell fraction (not recorded which). These receptors originate from a male donor with ankylosing spondylitis or in good health (not recorded which).

This chain connects TRBV25-1 to TRBJ2-3; D perhaps matches TRBD2 (5 bases). Germline V gene lookup returns CDR1 MGHDK and CDR2 SYGVNS. Trimming removed 11 bases at V and 8 bases at J, with 14 bases between. There are 11 residues in the CDR3. CDR3 loop: CAYPPRGTQYF. The CDR3 region has the DNA TGTGCCTACCCACCCCGGGGTACGCAGTATTTT. Based on the CDR3 plus reference TRBV25-1 and TRBJ2-3, the full variable domain is EADIYQTPRYLVIGTGKKITLECSQTMGHDKMYWYQQDPGMELHLIHYSYGVNSTEKGDLSSESTVSRIRTEHFPLTLESARPSHTSQYLCAYPPRGTQYFGPGTRLTVL.

This chain uses TRBV12-3 or TRBV12-4 with TRBJ1-4; 8 bases fit TRBD1. J lost 8 bases, V lost 2 bases, and 4 bases had no gene match. The length of the CDR3 is 14 residues. CDR3 protein: CASSLSGTGEKLFF. The CDR3 nucleotides are TGTGCCAGCAGTTTATCCGGGACAGGCGAAAAACTGTTTTTT.

About this clonotype: A much more abundant neighbour one base away suggests this may be a read error. The gene calls are TRBV4-1 and TRBJ2-6; D is unclear. This CDR3 is built from 17 residues. In germline, CDR1 is MGHRA, CDR2 YSYEKL. DNA for the CDR3: TGCGTCAGCAGCCAAGATGTGATACGTTCTGGGGCCAACGTCCTGACTTTC. This sequence encodes CVSSQDVIRSGANVLTF.

This clonotype showed up just a few times. The chain uses TRBV4-2 and TRBJ2-1, with 9 positions matching TRBD1. There are 16 residues in the CDR3. Trimming took 2 bases from V and 5 from J; bases not matched to a gene: 7. CDR1 and CDR2 from the germline V gene are LGHNA and YNFKEQ. CDR3 protein: CASSQQDRGRHNEQFF. The CDR3, as DNA: TGTGCCAGCAGCCAACAGGACAGGGGTAGGCACAATGAGCAGTTCTTC.

The rearrangement uses TRBV20-1 and TRBJ2-3; TRBD1 matches 8 bases. Germline values: CDR1 DFQATT, CDR2 SNEGSKA (reference sequence). This CDR3 is built from 11 residues. V dropped 6 bases and J dropped 7; count of bases not matched to a gene: 3. Written as DNA, the CDR3 is TGCAGTGCAGACAGGGGATATACGCAGTATTTT. It encodes CSADRGYTQYF.

The sample holds many counts of this clonotype. The V gene is TRBV20-1, the J gene TRBJ1-6; no firm D call. Trimming left V 0 bases short and J 9 bases short, with 9 bases between. Germline V gene sequence: CDR1 DFQATT, CDR2 SNEGSKA (reference sequence). The CDR3 is 13 amino acids. This chain's CDR3 is CSARDTAGSPLHF. CDR3 in DNA: TGCAGTGCTAGAGATACGGCGGGTTCACCCCTCCACTTT.

This clonotype has a count of ten or more. V gene TRBV5-1 combines with J gene TRBJ2-2; 11 nucleotides agree with TRBD2. V was pared by 3 bases and J by 7 bases, with 8 bases of the junction left unmatched. Germline-derived CDR1 and CDR2 are SGHRS and YFSETQ. This CDR3 spans 16 amino acids. DNA for the CDR3: TGCGCCAGCAGCTCCGGAATGGGACTAGCGGTCGGGGAGCTGTTTTTT. Amino acids: CASSSGMGLAVGELFF. Drawing the rest from reference TRBV5-1 and TRBJ2-2, the complete variable domain is KAGVTQTPRYLIKTRGQQVTLSCSPISGHRSVSWYQQTPGQGLQFLFEYFSETQRNKGNFPGRFSGRQFSNSRSEMNVSTLELGDSALYLCASSSGMGLAVGELFFGEGSRLTVL.

At least ten counts were recorded for this clonotype. The chain links TRBV5-1 to TRBJ1-1; D gene uncertain. This CDR3 region has 16 residues. Trimming took 0 bases from V and 0 from J, leaving 12 bases between them. Germline CDR1 reads SGHRS; CDR2 reads YFSETQ. In nucleotides, the CDR3 is TGCGCCAGCAGCTTGGAAGGGTCCGGGATGAACACTGAAGCTTTCTTT. It translates to CASSLEGSGMNTEAFF.

Many counts were recorded for this clonotype. The chain uses TRBV29-1 and TRBJ2-7, with D possibly being TRBD1 or TRBD2 (5 bases each). V dropped 1 base and J dropped 5 bases, with 9 bases sitting between them. Germline V gives CDR1 SQVTM, CDR2 ANQGSEA. This CDR3 has 12 amino acids. The CDR3 protein is CSVEAGLHEQYF. The CDR3 DNA follows: TGCAGCGTTGAAGCGGGGCTCCACGAGCAGTACTTC.

In its sample, this clonotype was seen many times. The junction departs from the called germline gene at one end, perhaps through a read error. The chain has TRBV5-1 and TRBJ2-7; 10 bases match TRBD1. Germline CDR1 SGHRS, CDR2 YFSETQ. The CDR3 has 14 amino acids. The CDR3 reads CASSLGQGPYEQYF. CDR3 nucleotide sequence: TGTGCCAGCAGCTTGGGACAGGGGCCCTACGAGCAGTACTTC.

The chain is built from TRBV2 and TRBJ2-1, with 12 bases that match TRBD2. The CDR3 runs to 14 residues. Germline CDR1 is SNHLY and CDR2 is FYNNEI. V was clipped by 8 bases and J by 5 bases; unmatched bases: 4. Written as DNA, the CDR3 is TGTGCCAGCGGACTAGCGGGGCGGGACAATGAGCAGTTCTTC. It codes for CASGLAGRDNEQFF.

The rearrangement links TRBV19 to TRBJ1-2; no clear D. Trimming stripped 3 bases from V and 4 bases from J, with 9 bases between. From germline, CDR1 is LNHDA and CDR2 SQIVND (reference sequence). The CDR3 extends over 13 amino acids. The DNA for the CDR3 is TGTGCCAGTAGTATTAGACCGATCTATGGCTACACCTTC. It encodes CASSIRPIYGYTF. The full variable domain, in which reference TRBV19 and TRBJ1-2 provide the parts outside the CDR3, is DGGITQSPKYLFRKEGQNVTLSCEQNLNHDAMYWYRQDPGQGLRLIYYSQIVNDFQKGDIAEGYSVSREKKESFPLTVTSAQKNPTAFYLCASSIRPIYGYTFGSGTRLTVV.

This clonotype was observed at least ten times. J is TRBJ1-1 and V is TRBV5-1; D unresolved. In germline, CDR1 is SGHRS, CDR2 YFSETQ. Trimming left V 0 bases short and J 0 bases short, with 9 bases between. CDR3 length equals 15 residues. The CDR3 region is CASSLDGKLNTEAFF. The CDR3 DNA reads as TGCGCCAGCAGCTTGGATGGCAAGTTGAACACTGAAGCTTTCTTT.

The table lists this clonotype with many counts. The V call is TRBV5-1, the J call TRBJ1-1; 7 positions match TRBD1. After removal of 4 bases from V and 5 bases from J, the junction contained 2 bases not matched to a gene. The germline V gene encodes CDR1 SGHRS and CDR2 YFSETQ. CDR3 length: 12 residues. The chain's CDR3 is CASSRTGTEAFF. The CDR3 region has the DNA TGCGCCAGCAGCCGGACAGGAACTGAAGCTTTCTTT.

This rearrangement joins TRBV30 to TRBJ2-1, with 10 bases lining up with TRBD1. The CDR3 sequence is 14 residues long. V gave up 5 bases and J gave up 7 bases; unmatched junction bases: 8. CDR1 and CDR2 from the germline V gene are GTSNPN and SVGIG (reference sequence). CDR3 sequence reads: CAWRTGGSGNEQFF. CDR3 sequence (DNA): TGTGCCTGGCGGACAGGGGGATCGGGGAATGAGCAGTTCTTC.

V is TRBV10-3 and J is TRBJ2-1, with 9 nucleotides matching TRBD2. V lost 3 bases, J lost 4 bases, and 7 bases stayed unmatched. Germline loops: CDR1 ENHRY, CDR2 SYGVKD. The CDR3 length is 16 residues. This chain's CDR3 is CAISEAIAGAYNEQFF. The CDR3 DNA is TGTGCCATCAGTGAAGCCATAGCGGGAGCGTACAATGAGCAGTTCTTC.

The sample holds a few counts of this clonotype. The chain couples TRBV7-9 to TRBJ1-2; D not resolved. V was pared by 3 bases and J by 8 bases, with 13 bases between. Per the germline V gene, CDR1 is SEHNR and CDR2 is FQNEAQ (reference sequence). The CDR3 has 13 residues. Here the CDR3 reads CASSFGTDPGYTF. DNA for the CDR3: TGTGCCAGCAGCTTTGGAACAGATCCGGGCTACACCTTC. Complete variable domain (other parts from reference TRBV7-9 and TRBJ1-2): DTGVSQNPRHKITKRGQNVTFRCDPISEHNRLYWYRQTLGQGPEFLTYFQNEAQLEKSRLLSDRFSAERPKGSFSTLEIQRTEQGDSAMYLCASSFGTDPGYTFGSGTRLTVV.

This clonotype was found many times. The chain couples TRBV6-1 to TRBJ2-2; 8 bases fit TRBD1. CDR1 and CDR2 (germline): MNHNS, SASEGT. J was trimmed by 2 bases and V by 8 bases; bases with no gene match: 4. This CDR3 is 14 amino acids long. The CDR3 loop reads CASCRGPNTGELFF. CDR3 DNA sequence: TGTGCCAGCTGCAGGGGGCCTAACACCGGGGAGCTGTTTTTT.

CDR3 DNA sequence: TGTGCCACCGGATCTAGCGGGAGGTACGAGCAGTACTTC. Protein product: CATGSSGRYEQYF. The chain carries TRBV12-3 or TRBV12-4 and TRBJ2-7; 11 nucleotides match TRBD2. The V gene end was trimmed by 10 bases and the J gene end by 4 bases; junction bases not matched to a gene: 6. The length of the CDR3 is 13 residues.

This clonotype was seen repeatedly, ten times or more. This rearrangement joins TRBV4-2 to TRBJ2-7; D assignment may be TRBD1 or TRBD2 (6 bases each). Germline V gives CDR1 LGHNA, CDR2 YNFKEQ. V gave up 0 bases and J gave up 5 bases, with 14 bases separating them. The CDR3 is 15 residues long. Here the CDR3 DNA reads TGTGCCAGCAGCCAAGATCTGATGGGGGGCCACGAGCAGTACTTC. Translation gives CASSQDLMGGHEQYF.

In this sample, this clonotype turned up many times. The chain has TRBV2 and TRBJ1-5, with TRBD1 matching 11 bases. V dropped 5 bases and J dropped 2; count of bases not matched to a gene: 5. CDR1 and CDR2 (germline): SNHLY, FYNNEI. CDR3 length: 16 amino acids. The CDR3, as DNA: TGTGCCAGCAGTAGGGGGACAGGGGGACGCAATCAGCCCCAGCATTTT. Residues: CASSRGTGGRNQPQHF.

The rearrangement uses TRBV6-1 and TRBJ2-3, with TRBD1 matching 12 bases. J gave up 2 bases and V 5 bases, and 8 bases lay outside the gene matches. The CDR3 covers 17 residues. CDR1 is MNHNS and CDR2 is SASEGT in the germline V gene. CDR3 sequence (DNA): TGTGCCAGCAGTTCCGGGACAGGGGGCGAAAACACAGATACGCAGTATTTT. Amino acid sequence: CASSSGTGGENTDTQYF.

This clonotype has only a few counts. The chain combines TRBV28 with TRBJ2-6; a possible D gene is TRBD1 (5 bases). The CDR3 has 17 residues. Per germline, CDR1 MDHEN and CDR2 SYDVKM. Trimming cost V 2 bases and J 3 bases, with 14 bases left between them. CDR3 loop: CASSLTTAPSGANVLTF. CDR3 in DNA: TGTGCCAGCAGTTTAACGACAGCCCCTAGTGGGGCCAACGTCCTGACTTTC.

This sequence joins TRBV29-1 and TRBJ2-3, with 11 bases identical to TRBD2. The length of the CDR3 is 14 residues. With V trimmed by 6 bases and J by 2 bases, 4 bases remained unmatched. Germline CDR1 is SQVTM and CDR2 is ANQGSEA. CDR3 sequence reads: CSVLTSGATDTQYF. DNA of the CDR3: TGCAGCGTGCTGACTAGCGGGGCCACAGATACGCAGTATTTT.